This T cell receptor beta chain was recorded in a study of siplizumab effects on memory and regulatory T cells. Responder and stimulator cells in the mixed lymphocyte reaction were cultured together for more than five days at 37°C. As concerns this clone: The antigen is undetermined.

The germline V gene has CDR1 SGDLS and CDR2 YYNGEE. The germline V and J ends were trimmed by 3 bases and 5 bases, with 14 bases remaining between them. The CDR3 is 14 residues long. Profiling relied on immunoSEQ multiplex PCR, and the TCRdb table lists in-frame clones only, not all of them. Among some 9,900 clones listed, 40% to 55% were seen once. The clonotype originates from a human donor in good health; the cells came from an allogeneic mixed lymphocyte reaction. The sequencing input was CFSE-low (dividing) CD4+ T cells sorted from an allogeneic mixed lymphocyte reaction. The rearrangement uses TRBV9 and TRBJ2-5, with D perhaps TRBD2 (6 bases). The CDR3 sequence: CASSGQTRMETQYF. CDR3 DNA sequence: TGTGCCAGCAGCGGACAGACTAGGATGGAGACCCAGTACTTC. Complete variable domain (other parts from reference TRBV9 and TRBJ2-5): DSGVTQTPKHLITATGQRVTLRCSPRSGDLSVYWYQQSLDQGLQFLIQYYNGEERAKGNILERFSAQQFPDLHSELNLSSLELGDSALYFCASSGQTRMETQYFGPGTRLLVL.